This TCR beta chain came from a study of blood T cell repertoires in COVID-19. Study details: Sites in the United States, Italy and Spain provided acute and convalescent COVID-19 samples. The analysed material was cDNA or gDNA that came from T cells, B-cell-depleted T cells, or PBMCs.

In the original analysis: Reference gene primers were amplified, and this amplification served to estimate nucleated cell counts. The table came from immunoSEQ multiplex PCR; TCRdb's copy has only in-frame clones and leaves some out. V and J calls and clone size come straight from that table; D and trimming were deduced from the DNA. The sample lists 200,000 to 300,000 clones; roughly nine tenths were seen once. Germline loops: CDR1 SGHVS, CDR2 FQNEAQ. CDR3 size: 16 residues. Trimming cost V 1 base and J 7 bases, with 20 bases left between them. This clonotype was obtained from a man aged 35-49 years who had recovered from COVID-19. The V gene is TRBV7-8, the J gene TRBJ2-7; D perhaps matches TRBD2 (6 bases). Input material: peripheral blood. The CDR3 DNA is TGTGCCAGCAGCTTAGGCTTTGGGAGGTGGCCTCTGGAGCAGTACTTC. Translation: CASSLGFGRWPLEQYF.